This entry lists 21 T cell receptor beta chains sequenced from one sample in a study of blood T cell repertoires in COVID-19. TCRdb's table, derived via immunoSEQ multiplex PCR, lists solely in-frame clones and lacks some. The profile shows some 44,000 clones, roughly 86% of them singletons. The sequenced material came from peripheral blood. These receptors originate from a man aged 60 to 75 with active COVID-19.

The chain's CDR3 is CASSDKARGSNQPQHF. DNA of the CDR3: TGTGCCAGCAGTGACAAAGCCCGGGGAAGCAATCAGCCCCAGCATTTT. The chain combines TRBV6-2 or TRBV6-3 with TRBJ1-5; D is uncertain. In germline, CDR1 is MNHEY, CDR2 SVGEGT. The CDR3 loop spans 16 amino acids. V gave up 5 bases and J gave up 1 base, with 15 bases separating them.

J is TRBJ1-1 and V is TRBV5-4; TRBD1 is a possible D gene (5 bases). The CDR3 totals 12 residues. Germline values: CDR1 SGHNT, CDR2 YYREEE (reference sequence). Trimming cost V 5 bases and J 4 bases, with 9 bases left between them. The CDR3 DNA reads as TGTGCCAGCAGTGACAGCACCACTGAAGCTTTCTTT. It yields the protein CASSDSTTEAFF.

The rearrangement joins TRBV6-2 or TRBV6-3 to TRBJ1-1; a possible D gene is TRBD1 (6 bases). The V gene lost 5 bases and the J gene lost 4 bases, with 14 bases spanning the gap. CDR1 MNHEY and CDR2 SVGEGT come from the germline V gene. CDR3 size: 14 residues. CDR3 amino acids: CASSRNTGSTEAFF. CDR3 bases: TGTGCCAGCAGTCGGAATACAGGGTCCACTGAAGCTTTCTTT.

This chain connects TRBV19 to TRBJ1-6; D uncertain. CDR1 and CDR2 (germline): LNHDA, SQIVND (reference sequence). CDR3 length equals 16 residues. V was clipped by 4 bases and J by 5 bases, with 15 bases between them. The CDR3 loop is CASSTLRGHNNSPLHF. The CDR3 nucleotides are TGTGCCAGTAGTACCCTTCGAGGGCACAATAATTCACCCCTCCACTTT. The full variable domain, with the rest looked up from reference TRBV19 and TRBJ1-6, is DGGITQSPKYLFRKEGQNVTLSCEQNLNHDAMYWYRQDPGQGLRLIYYSQIVNDFQKGDIAEGYSVSREKKESFPLTVTSAQKNPTAFYLCASSTLRGHNNSPLHFGNGTRLTVT.

The chain carries TRBV7-6 and TRBJ2-7, with D perhaps matching TRBD1 (5 bases). This CDR3 region has 16 residues. Deletions cut 5 bases from V and 0 bases from J, with 17 bases between. CDR1 is SGHVS and CDR2 is FNYEAQ in the germline V gene. DNA of the CDR3: TGTGCCAGCAGCCCCAGGGTGGATAGCTCCTCCTACGAGCAGTACTTC. The encoded protein is CASSPRVDSSSYEQYF.

The chain combines TRBV28 with TRBJ1-4, with D tentatively TRBD1 (6 bases). V lost 2 bases and J lost 0, with 10 bases in between. The germline gives CDR1 MDHEN, CDR2 SYDVKM. The CDR3 is made up of 16 amino acids. CDR3 region: CASSLNRAATNEKLFF. In nucleotides, the CDR3 is TGTGCCAGCAGTTTAAACAGGGCCGCAACTAATGAAAAACTGTTTTTT. Full variable domain (rest looked up from reference TRBV28 and TRBJ1-4): DVKVTQSSRYLVKRTGEKVFLECVQDMDHENMFWYRQDPGLGLRLIYFSYDVKMKEKGDIPEGYSVSREKKERFSLILESASTNQTSMYLCASSLNRAATNEKLFFGSGTQLSVL.

V usage is TRBV2 and J usage is TRBJ1-2, with D hard to call. Trimming cost V 2 bases and J 4 bases, with 5 bases left between them. Germline V gene data show CDR1 as SNHLY and CDR2 as FYNNEI. The length of the CDR3 is 12 residues. This CDR3 reads CASSEKSYGYTF. The CDR3 DNA follows: TGTGCCAGCAGTGAAAAGAGCTATGGCTACACCTTC.

The CDR3 DNA is TGTGCCAGCAGGCAGACCGGGGGACATGAAAAACTGTTTTTT. Its protein product is CASRQTGGHEKLFF. The V gene is TRBV27, the J gene TRBJ1-4; perhaps TRBD1 as D (5 bases). The germline gives CDR1 MNHEY, CDR2 SMNVEV (reference sequence). Deletions cut 6 bases from V and 6 bases from J, with 14 bases between. The CDR3 consists of 14 residues.

The chain links TRBV2 to TRBJ2-5; 14 bases line up with TRBD2. The V gene's germline CDR1 is SNHLY and CDR2 FYNNEI. The V and J ends lost 7 bases and 5 bases, in that order; junction bases with no gene match: 3. CDR3 size: 14 residues. The CDR3 loop reads CASKRTSGGETQYF. CDR3 bases: TGTGCCAGCAAGAGGACTAGCGGGGGGGAGACCCAGTACTTC.

The chain has TRBV19 and TRBJ1-5; 9 nucleotides line up with TRBD1. Germline-derived CDR1 and CDR2 are LNHDA and SQIVND (reference sequence). V lost 4 bases to trimming and J lost 7 bases; unmatched junction nucleotides: 8. This CDR3 has 15 amino acids. The CDR3 sequence: CASSTTKTGGQPQHF. In DNA form, the CDR3 reads TGTGCCAGTAGTACGACGAAAACAGGGGGCCAGCCCCAGCATTTT.

The rearrangement uses TRBV5-1 and TRBJ1-1; 11 nucleotides align to TRBD1. Germline CDR1 reads SGHRS; CDR2 reads YFSETQ. There are 17 residues in the CDR3. Trimming at V came to 0 bases and at J to 3 bases, leaving 7 bases not matched to a gene. CDR3 sequence reads: CASSLVGQGAGDTEAFF. The DNA of the CDR3 is TGCGCCAGCAGCTTGGTTGGACAGGGGGCCGGGGACACTGAAGCTTTCTTT.

This chain uses TRBV7-9 with TRBJ1-1; 7 nucleotides line up with TRBD1. Germline V gives CDR1 SEHNR, CDR2 FQNEAQ (reference sequence). J gave up 10 bases and V 5 bases, and 16 bases lay outside the gene matches. CDR3 size: 15 residues. The CDR3: CASSQWESRTGGAFF. In DNA form, the CDR3 reads TGTGCCAGCAGCCAATGGGAAAGCCGGACAGGAGGAGCTTTCTTT.

In DNA form, the CDR3 reads TGCGCCAGCAGTGAAGTGGGTAGCGGGAGAACAGATACGCAGTATTTT. It is translated as CASSEVGSGRTDTQYF. This chain uses TRBV10-2 with TRBJ2-3, with 9 nucleotides matching TRBD2. The CDR3 sequence is 16 residues long. Looked up from germline, CDR1 is WSHSY and CDR2 is SAAADI. The ends lost 3 bases at V and 3 bases at J; junction bases unmatched: 7.

The gene calls are TRBV19 and TRBJ2-7; D unresolved. Germline V gives CDR1 LNHDA, CDR2 SQIVND (reference sequence). The CDR3 is 14 amino acids. V lost 3 bases to trimming and J lost 3 bases, with 12 bases between them. Here the CDR3 reads CASSMGSNSYEQYF. Here the CDR3 DNA reads TGTGCCAGTAGTATGGGCAGCAACAGCTACGAGCAGTACTTC. Full variable domain (remainder filled in from reference TRBV19 and TRBJ2-7): DGGITQSPKYLFRKEGQNVTLSCEQNLNHDAMYWYRQDPGQGLRLIYYSQIVNDFQKGDIAEGYSVSREKKESFPLTVTSAQKNPTAFYLCASSMGSNSYEQYFGPGTRLTVT.

The CDR3 coding sequence is TGTGCCAGCAGTCTCCAACTAGCGGGTCCTAGAGAGCAGTACTTC. Residues: CASSLQLAGPREQYF. The chain joins TRBV27 to TRBJ2-7; 9 bases fit TRBD2. The CDR3 loop spans 15 amino acids. In germline, CDR1 is MNHEY, CDR2 SMNVEV (reference sequence). The V segment lost 5 bases and the J segment 7 bases; nucleotides outside the gene matches: 12.

The chain joins TRBV29-1 to TRBJ2-7; the match to TRBD1 covers 7 bases. The germline CDR1 and CDR2 sequences are SQVTM and ANQGSEA. The CDR3 contains 16 residues. J lost 4 bases, V lost 0 bases, and 12 bases had no gene match. CDR3 DNA: TGCAGCGTTGAAGATAGGGGTGGGCCAGGGGGATACGAGCAGTACTTC. Residues: CSVEDRGGPGGYEQYF.

The CDR3 sequence: CASSPRDALGYEQYF. The CDR3 bases are TGTGCCAGCAGCCCGCGGGACGCCCTTGGCTACGAGCAGTACTTC. V usage is TRBV9 and J usage is TRBJ2-7; a weak D match, TRBD2 (6 bases). Germline V CDR1 and CDR2: SGDLS, YYNGEE. V dropped 4 bases and J dropped 3 bases, with 17 bases sitting between them. This CDR3 contains 15 residues.

The CDR3 DNA sequence: TGTGCCAGCAGCTCACCGGGACAGGGTAACATTCAGTACTTC. This translates into CASSSPGQGNIQYF. J is TRBJ2-4 and V is TRBV7-9; 9 bases are shared with TRBD1. Germline lookup yields CDR1 SEHNR and CDR2 FQNEAQ (reference sequence). CDR3 size: 14 residues. The J segment lost 7 bases and the V segment lost 4 bases, leaving 5 bases of the junction unmatched. Full variable domain (missing parts from reference TRBV7-9 and TRBJ2-4): DTGVSQNPRHKITKRGQNVTFRCDPISEHNRLYWYRQTLGQGPEFLTYFQNEAQLEKSRLLSDRFSAERPKGSFSTLEIQRTEQGDSAMYLCASSSPGQGNIQYFGAGTRLSVL.

The rearrangement uses TRBV5-1 and TRBJ1-4, with 10 bases lining up with TRBD1. From germline, CDR1 is SGHRS and CDR2 YFSETQ. The CDR3 is 16 residues long. The ends lost 5 bases at V and 2 bases at J; junction bases unmatched: 6. The chain's CDR3 is CASRTGTGVTNEKLFF. The CDR3 bases are TGCGCCAGCAGGACCGGGACAGGGGTGACTAATGAAAAACTGTTTTTT. The complete variable domain, with remaining parts taken from reference TRBV5-1 and TRBJ1-4, reads KAGVTQTPRYLIKTRGQQVTLSCSPISGHRSVSWYQQTPGQGLQFLFEYFSETQRNKGNFPGRFSGRQFSNSRSEMNVSTLELGDSALYLCASRTGTGVTNEKLFFGSGTQLSVL.

The J gene is TRBJ2-1, the V gene TRBV28, with D tentatively TRBD2 (7 bases). Trimming removed 8 bases from V and 8 bases from J, with 19 bases in between. This CDR3 is 14 amino acids long. Looked up from germline, CDR1 is MDHEN and CDR2 is SYDVKM. The CDR3 reads CASLNRARGDEQFF. CDR3 sequence (DNA): TGTGCCAGCCTAAACAGGGCTCGGGGGGATGAGCAGTTCTTC. Filled out from reference TRBV28 and TRBJ2-1, the complete variable domain reads DVKVTQSSRYLVKRTGEKVFLECVQDMDHENMFWYRQDPGLGLRLIYFSYDVKMKEKGDIPEGYSVSREKKERFSLILESASTNQTSMYLCASLNRARGDEQFFGPGTRLTVL.

Here the CDR3 reads CASSLAGTSGLTEQYF. In DNA, the CDR3 is TGTGCCAGCAGCTTGGCCGGGACTAGCGGTCTTACCGAGCAGTACTTC. The chain combines TRBV5-6 with TRBJ2-7; 11 bases align to TRBD2. Looked up from germline, CDR1 is SGHDT and CDR2 is YYEEEE. Trimming cost V 0 bases and J 6 bases; bases outside gene matches: 8. The CDR3 runs to 16 residues.